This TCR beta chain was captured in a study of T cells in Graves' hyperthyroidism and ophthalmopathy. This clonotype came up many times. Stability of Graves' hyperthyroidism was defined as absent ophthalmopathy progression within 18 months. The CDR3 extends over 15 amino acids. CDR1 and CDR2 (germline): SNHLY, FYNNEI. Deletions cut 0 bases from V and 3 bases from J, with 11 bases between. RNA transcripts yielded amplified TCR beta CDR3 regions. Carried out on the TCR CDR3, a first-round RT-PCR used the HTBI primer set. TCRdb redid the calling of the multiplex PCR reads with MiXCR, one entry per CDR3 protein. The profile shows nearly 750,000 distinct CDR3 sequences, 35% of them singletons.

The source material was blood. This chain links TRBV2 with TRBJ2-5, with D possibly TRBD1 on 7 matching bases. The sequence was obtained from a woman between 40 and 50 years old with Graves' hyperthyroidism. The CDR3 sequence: CASSEAGRGEETQYF. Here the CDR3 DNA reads TGTGCCAGCAGTGAAGCGGGCAGGGGGGAAGAGACCCAGTACTTC.